This T cell receptor beta chain is from a study of blood T cell repertoires in COVID-19. About the study: COVID-19 samples from acute and convalescent phases originated in the United States, Italy and Spain.

Germline V gene data show CDR1 as MDHEN and CDR2 as SYDVKM. V lost 2 bases, J lost 10 bases, and 4 bases stayed unmatched. The CDR3 sequence is 12 residues long. Per the original methods: For nucleated cells, counts were estimated from reference gene primer amplification. Assay used: immunoSEQ multiplex PCR; TCRdb lists only in-frame clones, some missing. The V and J calls and clone size were taken over from that table, and D and trimming were inferred from the DNA. This table has approximately 240,000 clones, 70% to 90% appearing once. This clone was seen once. The sequence came from a woman aged 40 to 49 who had recovered from COVID-19. The specimen was peripheral blood. The chain combines TRBV28 with TRBJ1-2, with 7 bases identical to TRBD1. The CDR3 region has the DNA TGTGCCAGCAGTTTACTACAGGGGACCTACACCTTC. It specifies CASSLLQGTYTF.